The 17 T cell receptor beta chains below all came from one sample that was sequenced in a study of shared clonotypes between healthy human individuals. TCRdb keeps only in-frame clones here, not all; method: immunoSEQ multiplex PCR. The data hold some 1.1 million clones, with 70% to 85% observed a single time. The sequenced sample consisted of memory CD4+ T cells from PBMCs. The sample's subset: CD45RA-negative fraction. The source of these receptors is a young man in good health. Some clones in this sample may be carry-over from other donors' samples.

V gene TRBV7-3 combines with J gene TRBJ1-1; 8 positions match TRBD1. CDR1 is SGHTA and CDR2 is FQGTGA in the germline V gene. This CDR3 contains 15 residues. Trimming at V came to 5 bases and at J to 3 bases, leaving 8 bases not matched to a gene. CDR3 nucleotide sequence: TGTGCCAGCAGCCTCCAGGGGGCAGGGGACACTGAAGCTTTCTTT. Its protein product is CASSLQGAGDTEAFF.

This chain uses TRBV5-4 with TRBJ1-4; no firm D call. Trimming took 2 bases from V and 5 from J, leaving 19 bases between them. There are 17 residues in the CDR3. CDR1 is SGHNT and CDR2 is YYREEE in the germline V gene (reference sequence). CDR3 protein: CASSFGGMGAGNEKLFF. The DNA for the CDR3 is TGTGCCAGCAGCTTTGGAGGTATGGGAGCGGGGAATGAAAAACTGTTTTTT.

This sequence joins TRBV5-1 and TRBJ2-6; D may be TRBD2 (6 bases). Germline-derived CDR1 and CDR2 are SGHRS and YFSETQ. The V end lost 2 bases, the J end lost 4 bases, and 13 bases lay between the germline ends. The CDR3 covers 16 residues. The CDR3 bases are TGCGCCAGCAGCTTTGCAGGGACTTCCGGGGCCAACGTCCTGACTTTC. Protein sequence: CASSFAGTSGANVLTF. Together with reference TRBV5-1 and TRBJ2-6, the CDR3 gives the full variable domain: KAGVTQTPRYLIKTRGQQVTLSCSPISGHRSVSWYQQTPGQGLQFLFEYFSETQRNKGNFPGRFSGRQFSNSRSEMNVSTLELGDSALYLCASSFAGTSGANVLTFGAGSRLTVL.

CDR3: CASSEGTGGKRTQYF. CDR3 nucleotide sequence: TGTGCCAGCAGTGAAGGGACAGGGGGCAAAAGGACCCAGTACTTC. The rearrangement joins TRBV6-1 to TRBJ2-5, with 11 bases matching TRBD1. J gave up 7 bases and V 1 base, and 5 bases lay outside the gene matches. The CDR3 has 15 residues. In germline, CDR1 is MNHNS, CDR2 SASEGT.

This chain links TRBV20-1 with TRBJ1-1, with D unresolved. Germline lookup yields CDR1 DFQATT and CDR2 SNEGSKA (reference sequence). V was cut by 2 bases and J by 7 bases, with 8 bases left in between. The CDR3 is made up of 11 amino acids. CDR3 sequence: CSARSEIEAFF. CDR3 nucleotide sequence: TGCAGTGCTAGATCGGAAATTGAAGCTTTCTTT.

V gene TRBV15 combines with J gene TRBJ2-1, with D unclear. V gave up 8 bases and J gave up 0 bases, with 17 bases separating them. CDR3 size: 16 residues. Per the germline V gene, CDR1 is LNHNV and CDR2 is YYDKDF (reference sequence). The CDR3 reads CATGKQVTSSYNEQFF. For the CDR3, the DNA is TGTGCCACCGGTAAGCAGGTAACGAGCTCCTACAATGAGCAGTTCTTC.

The V call is TRBV2, the J call TRBJ2-3; 10 bases are shared with TRBD2. Germline CDR1 SNHLY, CDR2 FYNNEI. The CDR3 length is 14 residues. The V and J ends lost 8 bases and 4 bases, in that order; junction bases with no gene match: 6. CDR3: CASQGGTSADTQYF. The DNA of the CDR3 is TGTGCCAGCCAAGGGGGGACTAGCGCAGATACGCAGTATTTT.

The chain recombines TRBV7-8 with TRBJ2-1, with a possible D match to TRBD1 (6 bases). The length of the CDR3 is 16 residues. CDR1 is SGHVS, CDR2 FQNEAQ, per germline. The V end was cut by 5 bases, the J end by 2 bases, with 16 bases between. The CDR3 sequence: CASSPPRTVAYNEQFF. The CDR3 DNA follows: TGTGCCAGCAGCCCCCCCCGGACAGTGGCCTACAATGAGCAGTTCTTC.

The chain combines TRBV7-3 with TRBJ1-1, with TRBD1 identical over 10 bases. This CDR3 contains 15 residues. The junction had 1 base not matched to a gene; V was cut back by 3 bases and J by 0 bases. Germline assignment: CDR1 SGHTA and CDR2 FQGTGA. Here the CDR3 reads CASSLTGGLNTEAFF. The CDR3 DNA is TGTGCCAGCAGCTTGACAGGGGGCTTGAACACTGAAGCTTTCTTT.

V is TRBV11-2 and J is TRBJ2-7; TRBD1 aligns across 8 bases. After removal of 5 bases from V and 2 bases from J, the junction contained 11 bases not matched to a gene. This CDR3 has 16 amino acids. Germline V gene sequence: CDR1 SGHAT, CDR2 FQNNGV. The CDR3 protein is CASSPAGTGITYEQYF. In DNA, the CDR3 is TGTGCCAGCAGCCCCGCCGGGACAGGAATTACCTACGAGCAGTACTTC. The full variable domain, in which reference TRBV11-2 and TRBJ2-7 provide the parts outside the CDR3, is EAGVAQSPRYKIIEKRQSVAFWCNPISGHATLYWYQQILGQGPKLLIQFQNNGVVDDSQLPKDRFSAERLKGVDSTLKIQPAKLEDSAVYLCASSPAGTGITYEQYFGPGTRLTVT.

CDR3 sequence reads: CASWTTAYEQYF. The CDR3 bases are TGTGCCAGCTGGACGACAGCCTACGAGCAGTACTTC. The V call is TRBV28, the J call TRBJ2-7; the D gene is possibly TRBD1 (5 bases). This CDR3 spans 12 amino acids. Trimming shortened V by 8 bases and J by 2 bases, and 10 bases separated the two germline ends. Germline-derived CDR1 and CDR2 are MDHEN and SYDVKM. The full variable domain, with the rest looked up from reference TRBV28 and TRBJ2-7, is DVKVTQSSRYLVKRTGEKVFLECVQDMDHENMFWYRQDPGLGLRLIYFSYDVKMKEKGDIPEGYSVSREKKERFSLILESASTNQTSMYLCASWTTAYEQYFGPGTRLTVT.

As to this clone: This may come from a read error, since a much larger clone is one base off. J is TRBJ1-5 and V is TRBV6-5; D gene unclear. CDR1 MNHEY and CDR2 SVGAGI come from the germline V gene. The CDR3 loop spans 12 amino acids. Deletions cut 4 bases from V and 4 bases from J, with 5 bases between. CDR3 protein: CASSLGNQPQHF. The DNA of the CDR3 is TGTGCCAGCAGTTTAGGGAATCAGCCCCAGCATTTT.

This clone appeared a single time. The V gene is TRBV5-6, the J gene TRBJ2-5; 12 bases fit TRBD2. Trimming removed 2 bases from V and 3 bases from J; junction bases left unmatched: 5. This CDR3 has 16 amino acids. Per the germline V gene, CDR1 is SGHDT and CDR2 is YYEEEE. The CDR3 DNA sequence: TGTGCCAGCAGCTTCGGACTAGCGGGAACCAAAGAGACCCAGTACTTC. This encodes CASSFGLAGTKETQYF.

This sequence joins TRBV28 and TRBJ1-5; D gene ambiguous. Between the trimmed V and J ends, which lost 1 base and 6 bases, there was a span of 4 bases. The CDR3 has 12 residues. Germline values: CDR1 MDHEN, CDR2 SYDVKM. CDR3 DNA: TGTGCCAGCAGTTTATTCCTTCAGCCCCAGCATTTT. It codes for CASSLFLQPQHF.

This clone showed up just once. The chain uses TRBV6-1 and TRBJ1-2; D remains ambiguous. V was clipped by 0 bases and J by 4 bases, with 9 bases between them. The CDR3 has 14 residues. Looked up from germline, CDR1 is MNHNS and CDR2 is SASEGT. For the CDR3, the DNA is TGTGCCAGCAGTGAAGCTGCCCGCCGCTATGGCTACACCTTC. This translates into CASSEAARRYGYTF.

The V gene is TRBV9, the J gene TRBJ2-3, with D perhaps TRBD2 (6 bases). CDR1 and CDR2 (germline): SGDLS, YYNGEE. The CDR3 spans 16 residues. V lost 0 bases to trimming and J lost 4 bases, with 15 bases between them. The CDR3 region has the DNA TGTGCCAGCAGCGTAGACGCTAGCGTCGGGGCAGATACGCAGTATTTT. Amino acid sequence: CASSVDASVGADTQYF. Full variable domain (remainder filled in from reference TRBV9 and TRBJ2-3): DSGVTQTPKHLITATGQRVTLRCSPRSGDLSVYWYQQSLDQGLQFLIQYYNGEERAKGNILERFSAQQFPDLHSELNLSSLELGDSALYFCASSVDASVGADTQYFGPGTRLTVL.

This clone was observed a single time. The sample contains more than one DNA sequence encoding this CDR3. The gene calls are TRBV21-1 and TRBJ2-5. TRBV21-1 constitutes a pseudogene. The CDR3 extends over 12 amino acids. CDR3 sequence (DNA): TGTGCCAGCAGCAAAGGTGGGGAGACCCAGTACTTC. It encodes CASSKGGETQYF.